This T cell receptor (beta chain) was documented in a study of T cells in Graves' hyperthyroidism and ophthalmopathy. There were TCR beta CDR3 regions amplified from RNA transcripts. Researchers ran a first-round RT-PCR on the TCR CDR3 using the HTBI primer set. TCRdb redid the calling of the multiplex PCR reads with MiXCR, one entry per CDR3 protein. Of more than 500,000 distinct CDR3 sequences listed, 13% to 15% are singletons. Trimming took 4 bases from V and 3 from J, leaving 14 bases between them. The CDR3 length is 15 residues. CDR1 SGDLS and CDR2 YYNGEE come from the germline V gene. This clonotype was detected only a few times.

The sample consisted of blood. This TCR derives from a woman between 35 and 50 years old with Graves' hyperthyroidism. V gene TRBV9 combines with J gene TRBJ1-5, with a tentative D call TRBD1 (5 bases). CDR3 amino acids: CASSIAGGNNQPQHF. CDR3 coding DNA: TGTGCCAGCAGCATAGCCGGGGGTAACAATCAGCCCCAGCATTTT.